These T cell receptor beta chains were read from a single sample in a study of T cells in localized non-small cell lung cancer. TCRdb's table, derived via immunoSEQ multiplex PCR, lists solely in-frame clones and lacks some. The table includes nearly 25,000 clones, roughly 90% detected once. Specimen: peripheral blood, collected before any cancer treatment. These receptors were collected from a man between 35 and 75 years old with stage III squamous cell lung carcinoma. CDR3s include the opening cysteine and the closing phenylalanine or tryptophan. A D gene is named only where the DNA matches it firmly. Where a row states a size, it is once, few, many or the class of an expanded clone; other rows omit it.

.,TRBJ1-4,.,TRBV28,CASTWPGRTNEKLFF,TGTGCCAGCACCTGGCCCGGAAGAACTAATGAAAAACTGTTTTTT
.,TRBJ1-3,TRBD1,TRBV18,CASSPGQSTSGNTIYF,TGTGCCAGCTCACCGGGACAGTCAACCTCTGGAAACACCATATATTTT
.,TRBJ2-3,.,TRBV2,CASSDQASSTDTQYF,TGTGCCAGCAGTGATCAGGCTTCTAGCACAGATACGCAGTATTTT
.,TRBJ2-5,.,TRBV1,CTSSQDNPPLDQRRRETQYF,TGCACCAGCAGCCAAGACAATCCCCCACTGGACCAGCGTCGGCGGGAGACCCAGTACTTC
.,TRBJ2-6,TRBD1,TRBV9,CASSVDRGFGANVLTF,TGTGCCAGCAGCGTCGACAGGGGGTTTGGGGCCAACGTCCTGACTTTC
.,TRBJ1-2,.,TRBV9,CASSVDGAGGYGYTF,TGTGCCAGCAGCGTAGATGGGGCAGGTGGCTATGGCTACACCTTC
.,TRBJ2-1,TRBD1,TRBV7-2,CASSPPRRGKQFF,TGTGCCAGCAGCCCGCCCCGCAGGGGGAAGCAGTTCTTC
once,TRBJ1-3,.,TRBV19,CASIDGINSGNTIYF,TGTGCCAGTATCGATGGAATCAACTCTGGAAACACCATATATTTT
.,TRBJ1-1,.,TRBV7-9,CASSLVGRAGMNTEAFF,TGTGCCAGCAGCTTAGTGGGTCGGGCAGGGATGAACACTGAAGCTTTCTTT
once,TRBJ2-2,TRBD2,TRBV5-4,CASSLSGGYTGELFF,TGTGCCAGCAGCCTTAGCGGGGGTTACACCGGGGAGCTGTTTTTT
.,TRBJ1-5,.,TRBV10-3,CAISRENQPQHF,TGTGCCATTAGCAGGGAGAATCAGCCCCAGCATTTT
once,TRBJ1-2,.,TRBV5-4,CASSADPANYGYTF,TGTGCCAGCAGCGCCGACCCAGCTAACTATGGCTACACCTTC
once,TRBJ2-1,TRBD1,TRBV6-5,CASSYGTGLNEQFF,TGTGCCAGCAGTTACGGGACAGGGTTAAATGAGCAGTTCTTC
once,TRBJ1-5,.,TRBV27,CASSSLGGGNQPQHF,TGTGCCAGCAGTTCGTTGGGAGGGGGCAATCAGCCCCAGCATTTT
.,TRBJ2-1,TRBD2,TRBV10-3,CAISDGLARNEQFF,TGTGCCATCAGTGATGGACTAGCGCGGAATGAGCAGTTCTTC
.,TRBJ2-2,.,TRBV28,CAALRWSGELFF,TGTGCCGCACTGAGGTGGTCCGGGGAGCTGTTTTTT
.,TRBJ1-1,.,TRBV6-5,CASSYSKGPRGPEAFF,TGTGCCAGCAGTTACAGCAAGGGCCCGAGGGGACCTGAAGCTTTCTTT
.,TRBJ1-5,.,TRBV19,CASSMGGTEPQHF,TGTGCCAGTAGTATGGGCGGGACTGAGCCCCAGCATTTT
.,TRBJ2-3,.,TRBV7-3,CASSLRLGTDTQYF,TGTGCCAGCAGCTTACGACTCGGCACAGATACGCAGTATTTT
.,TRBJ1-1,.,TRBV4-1,CASSQDPREGGDFF,TGCGCCAGCAGCCAAGATCCCAGGGAGGGTGGTGATTTCTTT
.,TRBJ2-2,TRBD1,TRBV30,CAWRGTGNTGELFF,TGTGCCTGGAGGGGGACAGGGAACACCGGGGAGCTGTTTTTT
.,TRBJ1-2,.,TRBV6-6,CASTQRGSDYGYTF,TGTGCCAGCACCCAGCGGGGGTCGGACTATGGCTACACCTTC
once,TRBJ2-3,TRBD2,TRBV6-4,CASSVELAGGTDTQYF,TGTGCCAGCAGTGTTGAACTAGCGGGGGGCACAGATACGCAGTATTTT
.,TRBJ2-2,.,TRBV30,CAWFGVNTGELFF,TGTGCCTGGTTTGGGGTTAACACCGGGGAGCTGTTTTTT
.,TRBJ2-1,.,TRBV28,CASSLARSPYNEQFF,TGTGCCAGCAGCCTTGCCCGATCTCCCTACAATGAGCAGTTCTTC
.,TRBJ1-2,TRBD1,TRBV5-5,CASSPRDSNYGYTF,TGTGCCAGCAGCCCCCGGGACAGCAACTATGGCTACACCTTC
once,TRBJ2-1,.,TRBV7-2,CASSVLGGEQFF,TGTGCCAGCAGCGTCCTAGGGGGTGAGCAGTTCTTC
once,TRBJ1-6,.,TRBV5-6,CASSFFGDSPLHF,TGTGCCAGCAGCTTCTTCGGGGATTCACCCCTCCACTTT
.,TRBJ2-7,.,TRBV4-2,CASSQATSLYEQYF,TGTGCCAGCAGCCAAGCAACTAGTCTATACGAGCAGTACTTC
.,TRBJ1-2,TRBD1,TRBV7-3,CASSEDRGLVGYTF,TGTGCCAGCAGCGAGGACAGGGGGCTGGTTGGCTACACCTTC
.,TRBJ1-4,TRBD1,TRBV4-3,CASSPLRQGATNEKLFF,TGCGCCAGCAGCCCTCTGCGGCAGGGGGCAACTAATGAAAAACTGTTTTTT
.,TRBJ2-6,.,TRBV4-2,CASSPDSGANVLTF,TGTGCCAGCAGCCCGGACTCTGGGGCCAACGTCCTGACTTTC
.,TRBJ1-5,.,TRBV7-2,CASETVYSNQPQHF,TGTGCCAGTGAGACAGTTTATAGCAATCAGCCCCAGCATTTT
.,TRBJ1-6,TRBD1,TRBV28,CASSTLTGGGLPLHF,TGTGCCAGCAGTACGCTAACAGGGGGCGGTTTACCCCTCCACTTT
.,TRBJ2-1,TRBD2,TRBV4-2,CASSQVALAGVLEQFF,TGTGCCAGCAGCCAAGTGGCTCTAGCGGGAGTTTTGGAGCAGTTCTTC
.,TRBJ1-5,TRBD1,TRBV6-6,CASSSRQGSNQPQHF,TGTGCCAGCAGTTCCCGACAGGGAAGCAATCAGCCCCAGCATTTT
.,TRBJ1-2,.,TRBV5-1,CASSPGDASNYGYTF,TGCGCCAGCAGCCCGGGGGATGCCTCTAACTATGGCTACACCTTC
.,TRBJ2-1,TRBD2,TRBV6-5,CASMLVGGNEQFF,TGTGCCAGCATGTTAGTCGGGGGGAATGAGCAGTTCTTC
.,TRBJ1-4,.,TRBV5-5,CASSLSGGRANEKLFF,TGTGCCAGCAGCTTGTCGGGGGGCAGGGCTAATGAAAAACTGTTTTTT
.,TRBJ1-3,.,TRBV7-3,CASSLTGISGNTIYF,TGTGCCAGCAGCTTAACCGGGATCTCTGGAAACACCATATATTTT
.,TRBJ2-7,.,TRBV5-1,CASSLAPGYEQYF,TGCGCCAGCAGCTTGGCCCCAGGGTACGAGCAGTACTTC
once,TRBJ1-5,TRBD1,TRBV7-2,CASSLGQGWQPQHF,TGTGCCAGCAGCTTGGGACAGGGTTGGCAGCCCCAGCATTTT
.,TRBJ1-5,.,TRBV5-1,CASSLDGRTSNQPQHF,TGCGCCAGCAGCTTGGATGGCAGGACTAGCAATCAGCCCCAGCATTTT
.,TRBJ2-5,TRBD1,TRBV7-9,CASSRGQGARRETQYF,TGTGCCAGCAGCCGTGGACAGGGGGCTCGGCGAGAGACCCAGTACTTC
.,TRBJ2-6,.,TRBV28,CASRLLGSGANVLTF,TGTGCCAGCAGGCTACTAGGCTCTGGGGCCAACGTCCTGACTTTC
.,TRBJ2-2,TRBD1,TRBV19,CASRQGGNTGELFF,TGTGCCAGCAGACAGGGGGGAAACACCGGGGAGCTGTTTTTT
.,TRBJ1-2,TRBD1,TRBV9,CASSPGQAGYGYTF,TGTGCCAGCAGCCCTGGACAGGCTGGCTATGGCTACACCTTC
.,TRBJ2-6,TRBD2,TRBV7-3,CASSPTSGIGANVLTF,TGTGCCAGCAGCCCAACTAGCGGGATTGGGGCCAACGTCCTGACTTTC
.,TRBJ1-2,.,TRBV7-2,CASSPDPGRVNYGYTF,TGTGCCAGCAGCCCAGACCCGGGCAGGGTTAACTATGGCTACACCTTC
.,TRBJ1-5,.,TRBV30,CAWSRWGAGKNQPQHF,TGTGCCTGGAGTAGGTGGGGGGCAGGTAAAAATCAGCCCCAGCATTTT
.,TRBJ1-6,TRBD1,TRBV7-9,CASSTSKQGWDSPLHF,TGTGCCAGCAGCACAAGTAAACAGGGGTGGGATTCACCCCTCCACTTT
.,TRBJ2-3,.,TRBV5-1,CASSLGGSWDTDTQYF,TGCGCCAGCAGCTTGGGGGGGTCATGGGACACAGATACGCAGTATTTT
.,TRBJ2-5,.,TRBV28,CASSSGQLKYQETQYF,TGTGCCAGCAGTTCAGGACAGCTGAAATACCAAGAGACCCAGTACTTC
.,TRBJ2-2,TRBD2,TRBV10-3,CAIKAAGATGELFF,TGTGCCATCAAGGCAGCGGGGGCTACCGGGGAGCTGTTTTTT
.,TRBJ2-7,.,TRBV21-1,CASRINTTFGSLYEQYF,TGTGCCAGCAGGATAAATACAACGTTCGGTTCGTTATACGAGCAGTACTTC
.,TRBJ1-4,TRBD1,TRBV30,CAWGRQGALHEKLFF,TGTGCCTGGGGCAGACAGGGGGCTCTTCATGAAAAACTGTTTTTT
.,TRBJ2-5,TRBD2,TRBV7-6,CASTTLASQETQYF,TGTGCCAGCACCACACTAGCGTCCCAAGAGACCCAGTACTTC
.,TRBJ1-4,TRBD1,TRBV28,CASSLGTAWEKLFF,TGTGCCAGCAGTTTAGGGACAGCATGGGAAAAACTGTTTTTT
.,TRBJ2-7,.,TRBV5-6,CASSFQGGTYEQYF,TGTGCCAGCAGCTTTCAGGGGGGGACCTACGAGCAGTACTTC
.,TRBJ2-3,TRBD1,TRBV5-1,CASSPQGDTQYF,TGCGCCAGCAGCCCACAGGGGGATACGCAGTATTTT